This TCR beta chain was captured in a study of response to subunit inactivated influenza vaccine. Study-wide results and limits: There was a suggestion from the authors that each seasonal influenza vaccination recruits few new T cells.

In TCRdb, the RT-PCR reads were re-called with MiXCR into one record per CDR3 protein. The data show 750,000 to 850,000 distinct CDR3 sequences, roughly 18% seen once. Trimming took off 2 bases at V and 6 bases at J, with 17 bases between the two ends. Germline assignment: CDR1 SGHRS and CDR2 YFSETQ. The CDR3 contains 16 residues. About this clonotype itself: The antigen is unknown.

The rearrangement joins TRBV5-1 to TRBJ2-2; the D gene is possibly TRBD2 (5 bases). Here the sequenced sample was PBMCs from blood, taken less than 6 days after vaccination. The TCR was taken from a man aged 45 to 65 who received an inactivated influenza vaccine. The CDR3 sequence: CASSFSVASVAGELFF. CDR3 in DNA: TGCGCCAGCAGCTTCAGCGTAGCGTCGGTTGCCGGGGAGCTGTTTTTT. Together with reference TRBV5-1 and TRBJ2-2, the CDR3 gives the full variable domain: KAGVTQTPRYLIKTRGQQVTLSCSPISGHRSVSWYQQTPGQGLQFLFEYFSETQRNKGNFPGRFSGRQFSNSRSEMNVSTLELGDSALYLCASSFSVASVAGELFFGEGSRLTVL.